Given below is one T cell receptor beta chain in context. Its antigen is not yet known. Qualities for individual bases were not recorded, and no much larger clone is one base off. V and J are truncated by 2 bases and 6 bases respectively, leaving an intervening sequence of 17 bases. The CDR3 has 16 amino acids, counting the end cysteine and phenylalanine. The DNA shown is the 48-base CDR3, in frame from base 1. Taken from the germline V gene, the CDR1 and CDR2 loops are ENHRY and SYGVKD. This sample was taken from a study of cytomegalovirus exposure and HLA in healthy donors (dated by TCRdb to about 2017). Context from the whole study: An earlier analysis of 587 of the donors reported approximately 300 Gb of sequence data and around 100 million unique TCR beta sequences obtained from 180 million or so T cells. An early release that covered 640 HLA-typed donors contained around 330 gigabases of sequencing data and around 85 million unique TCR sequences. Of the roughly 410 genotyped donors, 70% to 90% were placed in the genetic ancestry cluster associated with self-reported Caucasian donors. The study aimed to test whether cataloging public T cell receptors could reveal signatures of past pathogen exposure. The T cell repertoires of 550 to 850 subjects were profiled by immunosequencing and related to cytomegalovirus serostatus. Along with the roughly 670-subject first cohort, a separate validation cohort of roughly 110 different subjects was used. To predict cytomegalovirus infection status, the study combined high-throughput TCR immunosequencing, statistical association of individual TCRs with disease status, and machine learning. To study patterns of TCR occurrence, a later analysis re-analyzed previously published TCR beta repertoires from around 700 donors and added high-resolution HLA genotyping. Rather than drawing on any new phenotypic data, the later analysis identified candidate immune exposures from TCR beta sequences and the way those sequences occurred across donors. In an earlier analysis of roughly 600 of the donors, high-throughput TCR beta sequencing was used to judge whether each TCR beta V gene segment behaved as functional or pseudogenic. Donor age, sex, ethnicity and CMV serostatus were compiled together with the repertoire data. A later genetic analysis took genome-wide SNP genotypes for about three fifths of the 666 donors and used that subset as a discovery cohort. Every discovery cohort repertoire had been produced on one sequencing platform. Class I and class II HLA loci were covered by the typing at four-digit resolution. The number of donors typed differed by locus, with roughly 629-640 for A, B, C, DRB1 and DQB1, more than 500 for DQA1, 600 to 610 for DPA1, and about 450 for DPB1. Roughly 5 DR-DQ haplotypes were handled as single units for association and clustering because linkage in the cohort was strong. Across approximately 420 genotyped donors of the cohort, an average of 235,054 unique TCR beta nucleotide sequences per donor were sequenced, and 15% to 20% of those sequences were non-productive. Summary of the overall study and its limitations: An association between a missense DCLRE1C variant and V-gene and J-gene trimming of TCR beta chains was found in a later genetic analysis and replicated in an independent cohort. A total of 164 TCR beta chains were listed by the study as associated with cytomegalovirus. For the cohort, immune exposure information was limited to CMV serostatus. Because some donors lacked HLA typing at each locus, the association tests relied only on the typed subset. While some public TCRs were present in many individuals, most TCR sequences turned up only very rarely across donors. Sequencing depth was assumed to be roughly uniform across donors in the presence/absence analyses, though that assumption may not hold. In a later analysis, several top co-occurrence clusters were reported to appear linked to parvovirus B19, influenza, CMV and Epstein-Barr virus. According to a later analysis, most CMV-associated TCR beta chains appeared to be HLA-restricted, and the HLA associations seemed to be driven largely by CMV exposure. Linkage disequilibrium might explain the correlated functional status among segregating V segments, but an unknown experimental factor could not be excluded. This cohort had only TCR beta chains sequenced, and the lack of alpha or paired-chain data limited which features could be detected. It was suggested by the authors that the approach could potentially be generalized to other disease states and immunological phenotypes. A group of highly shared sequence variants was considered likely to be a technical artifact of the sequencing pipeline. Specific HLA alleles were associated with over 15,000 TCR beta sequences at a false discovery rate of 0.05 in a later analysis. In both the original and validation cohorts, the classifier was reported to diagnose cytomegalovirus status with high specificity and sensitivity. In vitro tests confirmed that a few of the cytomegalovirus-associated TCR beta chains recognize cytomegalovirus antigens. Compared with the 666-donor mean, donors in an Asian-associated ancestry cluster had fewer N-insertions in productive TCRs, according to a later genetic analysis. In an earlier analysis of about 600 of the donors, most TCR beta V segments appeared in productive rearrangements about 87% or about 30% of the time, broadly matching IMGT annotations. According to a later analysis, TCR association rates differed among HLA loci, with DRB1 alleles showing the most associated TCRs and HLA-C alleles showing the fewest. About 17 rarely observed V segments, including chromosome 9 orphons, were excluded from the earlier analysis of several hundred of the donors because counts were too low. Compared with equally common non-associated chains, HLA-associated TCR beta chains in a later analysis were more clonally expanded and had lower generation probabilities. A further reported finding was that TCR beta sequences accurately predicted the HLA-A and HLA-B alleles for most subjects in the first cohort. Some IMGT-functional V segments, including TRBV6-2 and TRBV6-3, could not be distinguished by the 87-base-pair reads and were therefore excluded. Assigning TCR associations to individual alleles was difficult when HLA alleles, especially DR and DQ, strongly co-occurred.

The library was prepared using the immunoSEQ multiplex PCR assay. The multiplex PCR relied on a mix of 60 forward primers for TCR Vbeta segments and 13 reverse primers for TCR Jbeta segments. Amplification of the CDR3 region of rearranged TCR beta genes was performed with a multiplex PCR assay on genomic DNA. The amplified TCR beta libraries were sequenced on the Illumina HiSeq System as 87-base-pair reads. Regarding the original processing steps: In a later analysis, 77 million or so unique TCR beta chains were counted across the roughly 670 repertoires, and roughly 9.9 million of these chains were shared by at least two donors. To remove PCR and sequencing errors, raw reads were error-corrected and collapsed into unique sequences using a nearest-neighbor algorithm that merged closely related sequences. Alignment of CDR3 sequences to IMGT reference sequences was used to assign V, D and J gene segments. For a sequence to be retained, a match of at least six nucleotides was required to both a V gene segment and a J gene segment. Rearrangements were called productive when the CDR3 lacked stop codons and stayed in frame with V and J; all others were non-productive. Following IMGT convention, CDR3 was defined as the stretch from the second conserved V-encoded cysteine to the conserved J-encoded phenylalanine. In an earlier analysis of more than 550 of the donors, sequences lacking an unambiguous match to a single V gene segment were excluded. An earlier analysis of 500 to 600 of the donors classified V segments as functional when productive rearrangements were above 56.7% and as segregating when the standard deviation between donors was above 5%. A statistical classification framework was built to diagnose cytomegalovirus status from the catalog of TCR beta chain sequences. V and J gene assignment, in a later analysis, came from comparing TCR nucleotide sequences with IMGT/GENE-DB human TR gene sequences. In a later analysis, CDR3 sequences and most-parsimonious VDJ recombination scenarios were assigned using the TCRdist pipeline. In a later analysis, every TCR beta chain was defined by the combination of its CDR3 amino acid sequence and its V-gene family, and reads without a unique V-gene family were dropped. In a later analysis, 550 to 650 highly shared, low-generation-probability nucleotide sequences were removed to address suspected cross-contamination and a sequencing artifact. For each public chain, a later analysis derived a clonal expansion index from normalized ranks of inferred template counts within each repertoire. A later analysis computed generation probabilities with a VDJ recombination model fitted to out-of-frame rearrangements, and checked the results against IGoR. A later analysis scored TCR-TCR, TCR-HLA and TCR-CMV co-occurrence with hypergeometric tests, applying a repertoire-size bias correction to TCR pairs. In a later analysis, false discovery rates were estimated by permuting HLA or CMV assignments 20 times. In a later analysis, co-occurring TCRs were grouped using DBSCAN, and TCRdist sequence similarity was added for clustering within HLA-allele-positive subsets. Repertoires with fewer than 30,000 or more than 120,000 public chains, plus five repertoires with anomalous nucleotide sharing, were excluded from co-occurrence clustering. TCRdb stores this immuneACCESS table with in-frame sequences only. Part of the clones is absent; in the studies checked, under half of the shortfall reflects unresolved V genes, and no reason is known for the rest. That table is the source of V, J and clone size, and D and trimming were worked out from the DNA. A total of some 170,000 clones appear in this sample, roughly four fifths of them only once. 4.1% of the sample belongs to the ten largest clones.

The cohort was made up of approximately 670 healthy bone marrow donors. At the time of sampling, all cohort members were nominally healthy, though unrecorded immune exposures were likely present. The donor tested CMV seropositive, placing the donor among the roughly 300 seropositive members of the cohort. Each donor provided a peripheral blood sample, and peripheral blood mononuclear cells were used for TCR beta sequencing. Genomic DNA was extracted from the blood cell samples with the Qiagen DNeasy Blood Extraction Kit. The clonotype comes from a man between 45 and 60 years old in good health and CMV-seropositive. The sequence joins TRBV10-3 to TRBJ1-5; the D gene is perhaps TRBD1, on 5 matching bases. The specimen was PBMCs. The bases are TGTGCCATCAGTGAGCATCCACAGGCGGGGATTCAGCCCCAGCATTTT. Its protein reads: CAISEHPQAGIQPQHF.